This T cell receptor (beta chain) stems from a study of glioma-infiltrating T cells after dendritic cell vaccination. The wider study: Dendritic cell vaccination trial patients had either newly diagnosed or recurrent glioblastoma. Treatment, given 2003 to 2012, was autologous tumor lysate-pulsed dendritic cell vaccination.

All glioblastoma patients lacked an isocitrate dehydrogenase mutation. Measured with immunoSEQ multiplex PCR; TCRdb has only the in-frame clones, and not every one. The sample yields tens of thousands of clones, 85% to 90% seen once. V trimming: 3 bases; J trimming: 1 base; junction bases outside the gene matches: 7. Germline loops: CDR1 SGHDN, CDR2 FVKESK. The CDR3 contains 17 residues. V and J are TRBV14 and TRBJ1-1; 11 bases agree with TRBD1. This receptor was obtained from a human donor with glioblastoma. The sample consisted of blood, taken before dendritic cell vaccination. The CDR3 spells CASSHRGQGAKNTEAFF. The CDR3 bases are TGTGCCAGCAGCCATAGAGGACAGGGGGCGAAGAACACTGAAGCTTTCTTT.